This T cell receptor (beta chain) was observed in a study of blood T cell repertoires in COVID-19. At the level of the study: COVID-19 samples collected from the United States, Italy and Spain covered acute and convalescent phases. Sample material is recorded as cDNA or gDNA derived from T cells, B-cell-depleted T cells, or PBMCs.

In the authors' methods: Amplified reference gene primers provided the basis for estimating nucleated cell counts. Clones were sequenced by immunoSEQ multiplex PCR, and TCRdb holds only the in-frame ones, with some missing. V and J calls and clone size are given by that table; D and trimming were obtained from the DNA. The repertoire holds roughly 90,000 clones, about 80% seen once, with 10% in the top ten. CDR3 size: 15 residues. CDR1 is SGDLS, CDR2 YYNGEE, per germline. The junction had 12 bases not matched to a gene; V was cut back by 4 bases and J by 9 bases. This chain uses TRBV9 with TRBJ2-1; 8 bases match TRBD1. Material for sequencing was peripheral blood. The clonotype originates from a woman aged 70-85 years with acute or convalescent COVID-19. In DNA form, the CDR3 reads TGTGCCAGCAGCCCCAGGGGGCAGGGGTATAGTGAGCAGTTCTTC. It is translated as CASSPRGQGYSEQFF.